These 15 T cell receptor beta chains were sequenced from one sample in a study of tumor and adjacent non-tumor tissue in lung cancer. RNA was extracted from bulk tissue without any cell sorting. A modified ARM-PCR protocol with three rounds of nested PCR amplified TCRbeta. MiXCR was run by TCRdb on the multiplex PCR reads, yielding one entry per CDR3 protein. Of 220,000 or so distinct CDR3 sequences detected, around 71% appear once; the ten largest clones hold about 23%. Sequencing was performed on lung tumor tissue. Receptor source: a man aged 55 to 69 with non-small cell lung cancer.

As to this clonotype: A read error may account for a junction end that differs from germline. The chain combines TRBV5-5 with TRBJ2-1; 8 bases are shared with TRBD1. The length of the CDR3 is 15 residues. CDR1 and CDR2 from the germline V gene are SGHKS and YYEKEE (reference sequence). In DNA form, the CDR3 reads TGTGTCAGCAGTTTAAGGACAGGGAAGGCAAATGAGCAGTTCTTC. Amino acids: CVSSLRTGKANEQFF.

On this clonotype itself: One junction end does not reproduce the germline sequence, and a read error may be involved. V usage is TRBV11-3 and J usage is TRBJ2-1, with D possibly TRBD2 on 6 matching bases. This CDR3 is 15 amino acids long. Per germline, CDR1 SGHNT and CDR2 YENEEA. Here the CDR3 DNA reads TGTGCCAACAGCTTAGAGTGGGGGGTGAACAGTGAGCAGTTCTTC. This sequence encodes CANSLEWGVNSEQFF.

Note on this clonotype: An end of the junction differs from the germline gene, which may be a read error. The chain recombines TRBV11-1 with TRBJ2-5; D not certain. Germline CDR1 SGHAT, CDR2 FQDESV (reference sequence). The CDR3 spans 14 residues. The CDR3 sequence is CASSFTPCGETQYF. The CDR3 DNA follows: TGTGCCAGCAGTTTTACACCGTGTGGAGAGACCCAGTATTTC. The variable domain in full, completed from reference TRBV11-1 and TRBJ2-5, reads EAEVAQSPRYKITEKSQAVAFWCDPISGHATLYWYRQILGQGPELLVQFQDESVVDDSQLPKDRFSAERLKGVDSTLKIQPAELGDSAMYLCASSFTPCGETQYFGPGTRLLVL.

A note on this clonotype: No conserved phenylalanine or tryptophan ends this CDR3, so it is likely a read error. The chain joins TRBV20-1 to TRBJ2-1; 11 positions agree with TRBD2. CDR3 size: 15 residues. After removal of 7 bases from V and 4 bases from J, the junction contained 9 bases not matched to a gene. CDR1 and CDR2 from the germline V gene are DFQATT and SNEGSKA (reference sequence). For the CDR3, the DNA is TGCAGTGTTATAATAGCGGGAGGGCTTTACAATGAGCAGTTCTTA. It yields the protein CSVIIAGGLYNEQFL.

V and J are TRBV12-3 or TRBV12-4 and TRBJ1-1; D may be TRBD1 (6 bases). V was clipped by 6 bases and J by 4 bases, with 15 bases between them. The CDR3 sequence is 14 residues long. CDR3 DNA: TGTGCCAGCAGGCCCGAGGGGGGTGTCACTGAAGCTTTCTTT. Residues: CASRPEGGVTEAFF.

As regards this clonotype: The junction shows a germline mismatch at one end, possibly a read error. This chain links TRBV11-2 with TRBJ2-1, with no clear D. The CDR3 is made up of 14 amino acids. Germline loops: CDR1 SGHAT, CDR2 FQNNGV. The DNA of the CDR3 is TGTGCCAGCAGTCTAGGACGAGCCTACTATGAGCAGTTATTC. Residues: CASSLGRAYYEQLF.

The chain links TRBV6-1 to TRBJ2-3; 8 bases match TRBD2. The germline CDR1 and CDR2 sequences are MNHNS and SASEGT. The CDR3 spans 15 residues. The ends lost 7 bases at V and 5 bases at J; junction bases unmatched: 11. CDR3 nucleotides: TGTGCCAGCATTAGGACTAGCTGGGGGGTAGATACGCAGTATTTT. This sequence encodes CASIRTSWGVDTQYF.

Regarding this clonotype: The junction shows a germline mismatch at one end, possibly a read error. The chain has TRBV4-3 and TRBJ2-5; D remains ambiguous. The CDR3 has 15 amino acids. From germline, CDR1 is LGHNA and CDR2 YSLEER. The chain's CDR3 is CVSSQGPGPQVTQYF. The CDR3 DNA follows: TGCGTCAGCAGCCAAGGGCCGGGTCCCCAAGTGACCCAGTACTTC.

Points on this clonotype: This may stem from a read error, because a much larger clone lies one nucleotide away. This rearrangement joins TRBV29-1 to TRBJ2-1; the D gene could be TRBD1 or TRBD2 (6 bases each). The V gene's germline CDR1 is SQVTM and CDR2 ANQGSEA. The CDR3 extends over 13 amino acids. In DNA, the CDR3 is TGCAGCGTTGCCTTGGCCTGGGGGGCGCGAGACTACTTC. Protein sequence: CSVALAWGARDYF.

In regard to this clonotype: One base away lies a much larger clone, so this may be a sequencing read error. V gene TRBV7-2 combines with J gene TRBJ2-3, with 7 bases fitting TRBD2. The CDR3 runs to 14 residues. Per the germline V gene, CDR1 is SGHTA and CDR2 is FQGNSA. The V segment lost 7 bases and the J segment 5 bases; nucleotides outside the gene matches: 9. CDR3 sequence: CASISSGTIDTQYF. The CDR3 region has the DNA TGTGCCAGCATCTCGTCCGGGACTATAGATACGCAGTATTTT.

In regard to this clonotype: The conserved phenylalanine or tryptophan is not found at the CDR3 terminus, so this likely reflects a read error. CDR3 residues: CASSSGHPGTEAFI. The DNA for the CDR3 is TGTGCCAGCAGTTCGGGACACCCGGGCACTGAAGCTTTCATT. The chain recombines TRBV12-3 or TRBV12-4 with TRBJ1-1, with a weak D call TRBD1 (6 bases). Between the trimmed V and J ends, which lost 4 bases and 4 bases, there was a span of 13 bases. This CDR3 spans 14 amino acids.

Comments on this clonotype: A read error may explain this, as a much larger clone is one base away. The chain recombines TRBV20-1 with TRBJ1-6; the D is unclear. The V gene lost 3 bases and the J gene lost 2 bases, with 8 bases spanning the gap. The CDR3 has 14 residues. Germline assignment: CDR1 DFQATT and CDR2 SNEGSKA (reference sequence). In DNA form, the CDR3 reads TGCAGTGCTAGGTACCGGGCCTATAATTCACCCCTCCACTTT. Translated, it gives CSARYRAYNSPLHF.

The table lists this clonotype with many counts. The chain has TRBV29-1 and TRBJ2-1; D not resolved. Per germline, CDR1 SQVTM and CDR2 ANQGSEA. V was trimmed by 5 bases and J by 8 bases, leaving 16 bases between them. This CDR3 comprises 13 residues. This CDR3 is CSVSEHRRDEQFF. The CDR3 DNA follows: TGCAGCGTTTCGGAACACCGACGGGATGAGCAGTTCTTC.

As concerns this clonotype: One end of the junction is discordant with germline, which a read error may explain. The genes are TRBV6-1 and TRBJ1-5, with D possibly being TRBD1 (5 bases). Germline-derived CDR1 and CDR2 are MNHNS and SASEGT. The CDR3 consists of 13 residues. CDR3 residues: CARSEEGTQPQHF. CDR3 DNA sequence: TGTGCCAGAAGTGAAGAGGGGACGCAGCCCCAGCATTTT.

The chain recombines TRBV7-8 with TRBJ2-7; D might be TRBD1 or TRBD2, each matching 5 bases. This CDR3 has 12 amino acids. With 4 bases removed from V and 11 bases from J, the gap between germline ends came to 15 bases. Germline CDR1 is SGHVS and CDR2 is FQNEAQ. This CDR3 is CASSSGTEIEYF. The CDR3 nucleotides read TGTGCCAGCAGCTCCGGGACGGAGATAGAGTACTTC.